The 10 T cell receptor beta chains below come from one sample, sequenced in a study of T cell repertoires in cytomegalovirus infection. TCRdb reprocessed the reads via MiXCR and lists one record per CDR3 protein. The data show some 560,000 distinct CDR3 sequences, with almost 40% seen just once and around 46% held by the top ten. For these receptors, no antigen is known. The sequencing here drew on cultured PBMCs, taken from culture after CMV antigen stimulation. These receptors all stem from a human donor in good health (CMV status not recorded). Some clones in this sample may be carry-over from other donors' samples.

The rearrangement joins TRBV7-2 to TRBJ2-3, with 9 bases aligning to TRBD2. Germline CDR1 SGHTA, CDR2 FQGNSA. The CDR3 contains 16 residues. Trimming removed 2 bases from V and 2 bases from J; junction bases left unmatched: 5. CDR3 amino acids: CASSLRGRAITDTQYF. The DNA for the CDR3 is TGTGCCAGCAGCTTACGCGGGAGGGCGATCACAGATACGCAGTATTTT.

The chain recombines TRBV7-2 with TRBJ2-5, with D possibly matching TRBD2 (5 bases). The CDR3 runs 16 residues. The germline V gene has CDR1 SGHTA and CDR2 FQGNSA. V was pared by 1 base and J by 4 bases, with 16 bases between. The CDR3 region has the DNA TGTGCCAGCAGCTTAGAATGGACGGGAATTGGAGAGACCCAGTACTTC. It codes for CASSLEWTGIGETQYF.

V is TRBV7-6 and J is TRBJ2-7, with D unresolved. This CDR3 region has 13 residues. The ends were cut back, 5 bases at V and 3 bases at J, with 11 bases in the middle. Germline-derived CDR1 and CDR2 are SGHVS and FNYEAQ. The CDR3 region has the DNA TGTGCCAGCAGCCGTACCGAGGTCTACGAGCAGTACTTC. Amino acids: CASSRTEVYEQYF. The variable domain in full, with the rest retrieved from reference TRBV7-6 and TRBJ2-7, is GAGVSQSPRYKVTKRGQDVALRCDPISGHVSLYWYRQALGQGPEFLTYFNYEAQQDKSGLPNDRFSAERPEGSISTLTIQRTEQRDSAMYRCASSRTEVYEQYFGPGTRLTVT.

This clonotype was counted only a few times. The chain links TRBV27 to TRBJ1-5, with D possibly matching TRBD1 (5 bases). The CDR3 extends over 14 amino acids. Germline V gene sequence: CDR1 MNHEY, CDR2 SMNVEV (reference sequence). The V end was cut by 6 bases, the J end by 6 bases, with 15 bases between. This chain's CDR3 is CASSLAAGSQPQHF. The CDR3 bases are TGTGCCAGCAGCCTCGCGGCAGGGAGTCAGCCCCAGCATTTT.

This clonotype was observed a single time. The chain couples TRBV7-4 to TRBJ1-3, with D uncertain. Trimming removed 5 bases from V and 2 bases from J, with 7 bases in between. The CDR3 totals 13 residues. The V gene's germline CDR1 is SGHVT and CDR2 SQSDAQ. The CDR3 bases are TGTGCCAGCAGCCCTAATGCTGGAAACACCATATATTTT. It specifies CASSPNAGNTIYF.

This clonotype was seen a few times. The CDR3 coding sequence is TGTGCCAGCAGCCCCCAGTTAGCCGGGTCCCAAGGTCGGACGCAGTATTTT. Amino acid sequence: CASSPQLAGSQGRTQYF. The chain has TRBV7-9 and TRBJ2-3; unclear D gene. Germline CDR1 reads SEHNR; CDR2 reads FQNEAQ (reference sequence). Trimming took 5 bases from V and 9 from J, leaving 27 bases between them. This CDR3 is built from 17 residues.

The chain is built from TRBV20-1 and TRBJ1-2; no reliable D call. Germline-derived CDR1 and CDR2 are DFQATT and SNEGSKA (reference sequence). The CDR3 runs to 14 residues. Trimming took off 0 bases at V and 3 bases at J, with 11 bases between the two ends. For the CDR3, the DNA is TGCAGTGCTAGAGAAAGGGCCCTCCACTATGGCTACACCTTC. Residues: CSARERALHYGYTF.

This clonotype was picked up a small number of times. The chain combines TRBV12-3 or TRBV12-4 with TRBJ1-2, with 7 bases identical to TRBD1. J lost 4 bases, V lost 5 bases, and 7 bases had no gene match. This CDR3 is 14 amino acids long. In DNA form, the CDR3 reads TGTGCCAGCAGTCCGACAGGGTCCCCCTATGGCTACACCTTC. Translated: CASSPTGSPYGYTF.

This chain joins TRBV5-1 and TRBJ2-1, with TRBD2 matching 10 bases. V gave up 4 bases and J gave up 2 bases; unmatched junction bases: 6. This CDR3 region has 16 residues. CDR1 is SGHRS, CDR2 YFSETQ, per germline. This CDR3 reads CASSVRTSGPYNEQFF. The DNA of the CDR3 is TGCGCCAGCAGCGTGAGGACTAGCGGACCCTACAATGAGCAGTTCTTC.

As DNA, the CDR3 is TGTGCCAGCAGTTTTGGAGAATCCTATGGCTACACCTTC. Its protein is CASSFGESYGYTF. The chain is built from TRBV12-3 or TRBV12-4 and TRBJ1-2; D remains ambiguous. The CDR3 is made up of 13 amino acids. V gave up 3 bases and J gave up 4 bases, with 9 bases separating them.